This TCR beta chain was observed in a study of cytomegalovirus exposure and HLA in healthy donors. Germline CDR1 reads MNHEY; CDR2 reads SVGAGI. CDR3 length: 14 residues. Trimming cost V 5 bases and J 4 bases, with 11 bases left between them. Primers for the PCR totalled 60 Vbeta and 13 Jbeta. Repertoires were generated with immunoSEQ multiplex PCR, while TCRdb's copy carries only in-frame clones and drops some. The data show 30,000 to 40,000 clones, 55% to 80% seen once. This TCR came from a man aged 35-49 years in good health and CMV-seropositive. The V and J genes are TRBV6-5 and TRBJ1-4, with D unresolved. The material sequenced was PBMCs. The CDR3: CASSHPTGNEKLFF. The DNA of the CDR3 is TGTGCCAGCAGTCATCCCACGGGTAATGAAAAACTGTTTTTT.